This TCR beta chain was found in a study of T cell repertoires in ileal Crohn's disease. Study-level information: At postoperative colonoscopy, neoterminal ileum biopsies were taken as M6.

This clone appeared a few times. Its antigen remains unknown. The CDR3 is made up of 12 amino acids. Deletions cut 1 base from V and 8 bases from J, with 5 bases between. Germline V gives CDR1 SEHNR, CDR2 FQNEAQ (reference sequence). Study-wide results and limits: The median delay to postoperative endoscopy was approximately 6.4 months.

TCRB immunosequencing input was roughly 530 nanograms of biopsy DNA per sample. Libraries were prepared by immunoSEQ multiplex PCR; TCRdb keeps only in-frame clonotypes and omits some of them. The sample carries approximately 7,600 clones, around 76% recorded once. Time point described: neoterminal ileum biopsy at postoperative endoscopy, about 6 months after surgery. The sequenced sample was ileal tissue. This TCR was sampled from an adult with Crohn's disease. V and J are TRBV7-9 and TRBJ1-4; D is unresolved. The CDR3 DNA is TGTGCCAGCAGCTTAGGGCGGGAAAAACTGTTTTTT. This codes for CASSLGREKLFF.